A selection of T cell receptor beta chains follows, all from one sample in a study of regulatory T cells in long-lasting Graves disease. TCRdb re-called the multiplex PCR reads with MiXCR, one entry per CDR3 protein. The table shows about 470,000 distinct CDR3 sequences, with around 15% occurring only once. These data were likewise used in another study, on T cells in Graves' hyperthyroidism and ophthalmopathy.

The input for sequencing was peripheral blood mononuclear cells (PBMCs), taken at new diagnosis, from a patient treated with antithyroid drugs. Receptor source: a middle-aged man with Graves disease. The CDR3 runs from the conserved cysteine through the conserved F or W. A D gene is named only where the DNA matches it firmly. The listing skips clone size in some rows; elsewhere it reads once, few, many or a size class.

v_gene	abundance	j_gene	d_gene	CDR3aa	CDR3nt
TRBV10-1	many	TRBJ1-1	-	CASSEGHTEAFF	TGCGCCAGCAGTGAGGGGCACACTGAAGCTTTCTTT
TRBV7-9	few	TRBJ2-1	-	CASSLEQGSYNEQFF	TGTGCCAGCAGCTTAGAGCAGGGAAGCTACAATGAGCAGTTCTTC
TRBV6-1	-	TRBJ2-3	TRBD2	CASTRGEGGADTQYF	TGTGCCAGCACGAGAGGGGAGGGAGGGGCAGATACGCAGTATTTT
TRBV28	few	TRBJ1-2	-	CASTPGGAYGYTF	TGTGCCAGCACCCCGGGGGGGGCCTATGGCTACACCTTC
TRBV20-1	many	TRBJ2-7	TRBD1	CSAPVWTGFVEQYF	TGCAGTGCACCCGTATGGACAGGGTTCGTCGAGCAGTACTTC
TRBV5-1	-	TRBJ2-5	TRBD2	CASSPGTTQETQYF	TGCGCCAGCAGCCCGGGGACTACCCAAGAGACCCAGTACTTC
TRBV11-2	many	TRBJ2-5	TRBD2	CASSLGILAGAETQYF	TGTGCCAGCAGCTTAGGGATTTTAGCGGGAGCGGAGACCCAGTACTTC
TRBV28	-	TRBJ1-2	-	CASSSPGGALYGYTF	TGTGCCAGCAGTTCTCCTGGAGGGGCCCTCTATGGCTACACCTTC
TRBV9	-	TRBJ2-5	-	CASSVDLAPTGETQYF	TGTGCCAGCAGCGTAGATCTAGCGCCGACCGGGGAGACCCAGTACTTC
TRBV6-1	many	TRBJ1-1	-	CANRKQGSWTEAFF	TGTGCCAACAGAAAACAGGGATCGTGGACTGAAGCTTTCTTT
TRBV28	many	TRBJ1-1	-	CASSPYIVRSGTEAFF	TGTGCCAGCAGCCCGTATATCGTCAGGTCGGGCACTGAAGCTTTCTTT
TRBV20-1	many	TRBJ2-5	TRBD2	CKVSGRHKETQYF	TGCAAAGTCAGCGGGAGGCACAAAGAGACCCAGTACTTC
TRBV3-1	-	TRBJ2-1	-	CASNPGASSYNEQFF	TGTGCCAGCAACCCCGGGGCTAGCAGCTACAATGAGCAGTTCTTC
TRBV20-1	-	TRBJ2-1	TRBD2	CSARKGTSGSGNEQFF	TGCAGTGCCAGGAAGGGGACTAGCGGGAGTGGGAATGAGCAGTTCTTC
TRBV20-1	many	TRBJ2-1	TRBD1	CSPYHRQDRDNEQFF	TGCAGTCCTTATCATCGACAGGACAGGGACAATGAGCAGTTCTTC
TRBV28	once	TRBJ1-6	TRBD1	CASSGGGPRSPLHF	TGTGCCAGTTCAGGAGGGGGCCCTAGGTCACCCCTCCACTTT
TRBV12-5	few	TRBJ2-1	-	CASGRSGTNNEQFF	TGTGCTAGTGGTCGATCTGGGACAAACAATGAGCAGTTCTTC
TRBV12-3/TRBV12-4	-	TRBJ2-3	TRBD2	CASSFSTSGRATDTQYF	TGTGCCAGCAGTTTTAGTACTAGCGGGAGAGCCACAGATACGCAGTATTTT
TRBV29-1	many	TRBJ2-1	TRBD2	CSALSGRGYNEQFF	TGCAGCGCCCTTAGCGGGAGAGGGTACAATGAGCAGTTCTTC
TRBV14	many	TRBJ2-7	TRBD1	CASSLGQANEQYF	TGTGCCAGCAGCCTAGGACAGGCTAACGAGCAGTACTTC
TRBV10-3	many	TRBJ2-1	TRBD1	CAISTGTAYNEQFF	TGTGCCATCAGCACCGGGACAGCATACAATGAGCAGTTCTTC
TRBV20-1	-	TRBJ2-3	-	CSAVKATGTDTQYF	TGCAGTGCAGTGAAAGCGACGGGCACAGATACGCAGTATTTT
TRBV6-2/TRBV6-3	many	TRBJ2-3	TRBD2	CASSELAGGDTQYF	TGTGCCAGCAGTGAACTAGCGGGTGGAGATACGCAGTATTTT
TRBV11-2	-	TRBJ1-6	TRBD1	CASSSTGDSPLHF	TGTGCCAGCAGCTCGACAGGGGATTCACCCCTCCACTTT
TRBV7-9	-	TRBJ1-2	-	CASSRSAQVDYGYTF	TGTGCCAGCAGCCGTAGTGCTCAGGTGGACTATGGCTACACCTTC
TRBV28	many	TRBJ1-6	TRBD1	CASRLRGTGKNSPLHF	TGTGCCAGCAGGTTACGGGGGACAGGGAAAAATTCACCCCTCCACTTT
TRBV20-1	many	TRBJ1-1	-	CSARDGASQPEAFF	TGCAGTGCTAGAGATGGCGCCTCACAGCCTGAAGCTTTCTTT
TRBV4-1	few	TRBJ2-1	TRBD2	CASSLGTSGRATEQFF	TGCGCCAGCAGCCTCGGGACTAGCGGGAGGGCCACTGAGCAGTTCTTC
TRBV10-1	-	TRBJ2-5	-	CASSARDTVSGTQYF	TGCGCCAGCAGTGCCCGGGATACCGTCTCGGGGACCCAGTACTTC
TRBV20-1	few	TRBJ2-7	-	CSAKFSSHDEQYF	TGCAGTGCTAAGTTTTCATCCCATGACGAGCAGTACTTC
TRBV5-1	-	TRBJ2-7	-	CASKLGAGTYEQYF	TGCGCCAGCAAACTAGGCGCTGGGACCTACGAGCAGTACTTC
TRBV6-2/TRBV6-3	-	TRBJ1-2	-	CASSVQGQYGYTF	TGTGCCAGCAGTGTCCAGGGGCAATATGGCTACACCTTC
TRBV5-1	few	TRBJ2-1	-	CASSLLSGPYNEQFF	TGCGCCAGCAGCTTGTTGAGCGGGCCCTACAATGAGCAGTTCTTC
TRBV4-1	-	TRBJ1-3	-	CASSQAPSQAFGNTIYF	TGCGCCAGCAGCCAAGCTCCATCACAGGCTTTTGGAAACACCATATATTTT
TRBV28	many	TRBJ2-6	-	CASSPPHQGKGANVLTF	TGTGCCAGCAGTCCTCCCCATCAGGGGAAAGGGGCCAACGTCCTGACTTTC
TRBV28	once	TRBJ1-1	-	CASRTDMNTKAFF	TGTGCCAGCAGGACAGATATGAACACTAAAGCTTTCTTT
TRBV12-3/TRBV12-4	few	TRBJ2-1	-	CASSHLDRLSYNEQFF	TGTGCCAGCAGTCATTTAGACAGGCTTTCCTACAATGAGCAGTTCTTC